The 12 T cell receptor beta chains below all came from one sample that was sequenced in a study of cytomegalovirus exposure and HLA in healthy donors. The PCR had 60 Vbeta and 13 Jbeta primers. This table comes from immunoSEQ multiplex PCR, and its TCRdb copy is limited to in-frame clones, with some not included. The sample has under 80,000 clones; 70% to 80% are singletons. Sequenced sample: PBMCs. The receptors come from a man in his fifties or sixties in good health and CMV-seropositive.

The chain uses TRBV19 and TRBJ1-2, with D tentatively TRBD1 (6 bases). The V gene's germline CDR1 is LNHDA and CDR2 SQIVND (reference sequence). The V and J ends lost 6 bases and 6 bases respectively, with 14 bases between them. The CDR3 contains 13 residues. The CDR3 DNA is TGTGCCAGTAGGGTAACAGGGAGAAATGGCTACACCTTC. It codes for CASRVTGRNGYTF.

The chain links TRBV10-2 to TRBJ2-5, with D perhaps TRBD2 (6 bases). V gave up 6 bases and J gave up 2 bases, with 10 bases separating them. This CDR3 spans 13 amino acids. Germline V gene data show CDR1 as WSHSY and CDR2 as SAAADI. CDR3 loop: CASRAAGQETQYF. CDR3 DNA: TGCGCCAGCAGGGCCGCGGGGCAAGAGACCCAGTACTTC.

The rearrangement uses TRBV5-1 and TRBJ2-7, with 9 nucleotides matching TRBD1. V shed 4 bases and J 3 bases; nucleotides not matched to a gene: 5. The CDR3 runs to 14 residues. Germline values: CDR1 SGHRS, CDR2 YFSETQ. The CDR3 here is CASSPGQGLYEQYF. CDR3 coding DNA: TGCGCCAGCAGCCCTGGACAGGGGCTCTACGAGCAGTACTTC. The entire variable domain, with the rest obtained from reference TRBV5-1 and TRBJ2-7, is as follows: KAGVTQTPRYLIKTRGQQVTLSCSPISGHRSVSWYQQTPGQGLQFLFEYFSETQRNKGNFPGRFSGRQFSNSRSEMNVSTLELGDSALYLCASSPGQGLYEQYFGPGTRLTVT.

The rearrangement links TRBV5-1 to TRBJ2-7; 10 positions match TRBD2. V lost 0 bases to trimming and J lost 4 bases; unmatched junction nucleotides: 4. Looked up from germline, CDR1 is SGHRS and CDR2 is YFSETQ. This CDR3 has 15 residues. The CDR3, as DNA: TGCGCCAGCAGCTTGGTTACTAGCGGGGTTTACGAGCAGTACTTC. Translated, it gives CASSLVTSGVYEQYF.

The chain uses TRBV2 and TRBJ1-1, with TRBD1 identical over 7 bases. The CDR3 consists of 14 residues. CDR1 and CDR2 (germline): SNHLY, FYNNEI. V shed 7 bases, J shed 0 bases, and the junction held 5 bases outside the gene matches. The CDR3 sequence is CASKPGGVNTEAFF. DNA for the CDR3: TGTGCCAGCAAACCAGGGGGTGTGAACACTGAAGCTTTCTTT.

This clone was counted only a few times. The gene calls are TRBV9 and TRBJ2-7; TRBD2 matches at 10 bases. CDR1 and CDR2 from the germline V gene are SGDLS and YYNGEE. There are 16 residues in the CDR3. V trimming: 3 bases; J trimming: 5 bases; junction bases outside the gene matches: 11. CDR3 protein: CASSEPSAGGPDEQYF. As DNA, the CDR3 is TGTGCCAGCAGCGAGCCCTCAGCGGGAGGGCCGGACGAGCAGTACTTC.

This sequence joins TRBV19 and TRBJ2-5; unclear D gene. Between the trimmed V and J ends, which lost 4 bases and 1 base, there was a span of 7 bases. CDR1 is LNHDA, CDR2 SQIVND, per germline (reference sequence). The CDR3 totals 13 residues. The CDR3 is CASSTQIQETQYF. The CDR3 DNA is TGTGCCAGTAGTACACAGATCCAAGAGACCCAGTACTTC.

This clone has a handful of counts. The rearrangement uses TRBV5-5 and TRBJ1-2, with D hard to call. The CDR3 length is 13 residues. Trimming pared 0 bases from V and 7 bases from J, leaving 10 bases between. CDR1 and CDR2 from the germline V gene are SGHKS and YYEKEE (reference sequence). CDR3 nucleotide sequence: TGTGCCAGCAGCTTGGGGGAGGCCCCTGGCTACACCTTC. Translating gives CASSLGEAPGYTF.

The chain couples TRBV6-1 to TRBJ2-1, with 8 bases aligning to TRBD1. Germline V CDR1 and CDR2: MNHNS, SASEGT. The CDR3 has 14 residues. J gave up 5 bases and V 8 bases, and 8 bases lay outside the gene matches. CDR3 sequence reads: CASSMTGVNNEQFF. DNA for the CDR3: TGTGCCAGCTCCATGACAGGGGTTAACAATGAGCAGTTCTTC.

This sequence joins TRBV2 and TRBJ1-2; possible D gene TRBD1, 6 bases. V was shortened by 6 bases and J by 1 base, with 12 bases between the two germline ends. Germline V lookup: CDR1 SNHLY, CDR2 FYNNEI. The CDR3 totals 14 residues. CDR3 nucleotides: TGTGCCAGCAGGACAGGAGCACTTAACTATGGCTACACCTTC. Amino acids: CASRTGALNYGYTF.

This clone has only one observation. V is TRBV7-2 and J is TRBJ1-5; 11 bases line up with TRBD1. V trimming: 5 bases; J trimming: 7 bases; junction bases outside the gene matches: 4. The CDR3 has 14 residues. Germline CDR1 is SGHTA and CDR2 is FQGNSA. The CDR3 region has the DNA TGTGCCAGCAGCGGACAGGGGGCACGGCAGCCCCAGCATTTT. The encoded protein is CASSGQGARQPQHF.

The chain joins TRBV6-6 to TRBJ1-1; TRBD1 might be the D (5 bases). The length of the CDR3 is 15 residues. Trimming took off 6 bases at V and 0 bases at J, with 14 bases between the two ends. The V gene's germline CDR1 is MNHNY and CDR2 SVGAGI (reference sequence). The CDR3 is CASRILQGLNTEAFF. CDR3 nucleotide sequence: TGTGCCAGCAGGATCCTTCAGGGTCTGAACACTGAAGCTTTCTTT.